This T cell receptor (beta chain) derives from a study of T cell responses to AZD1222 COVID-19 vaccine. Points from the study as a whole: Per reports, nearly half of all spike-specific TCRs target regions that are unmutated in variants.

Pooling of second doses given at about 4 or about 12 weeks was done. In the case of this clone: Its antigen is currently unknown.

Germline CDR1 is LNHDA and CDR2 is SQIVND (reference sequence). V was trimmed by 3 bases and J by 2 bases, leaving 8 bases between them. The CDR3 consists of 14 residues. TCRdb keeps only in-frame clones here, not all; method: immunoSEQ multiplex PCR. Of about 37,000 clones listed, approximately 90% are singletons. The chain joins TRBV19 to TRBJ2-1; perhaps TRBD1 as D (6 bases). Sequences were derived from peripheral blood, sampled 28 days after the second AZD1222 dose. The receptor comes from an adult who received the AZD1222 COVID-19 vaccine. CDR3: CASSIPGAYNEQFF. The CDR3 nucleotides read TGTGCCAGTAGTATCCCAGGGGCCTACAATGAGCAGTTCTTC.